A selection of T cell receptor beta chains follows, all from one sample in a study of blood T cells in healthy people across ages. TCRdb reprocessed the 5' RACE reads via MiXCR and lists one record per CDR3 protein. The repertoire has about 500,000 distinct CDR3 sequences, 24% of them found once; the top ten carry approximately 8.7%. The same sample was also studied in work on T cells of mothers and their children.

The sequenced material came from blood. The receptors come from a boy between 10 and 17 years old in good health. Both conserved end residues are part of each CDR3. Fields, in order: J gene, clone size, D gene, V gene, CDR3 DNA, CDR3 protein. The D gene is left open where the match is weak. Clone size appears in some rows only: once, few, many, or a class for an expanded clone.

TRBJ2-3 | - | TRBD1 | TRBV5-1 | TGCGCCAGCAGCTTTCCTCGGGACAGGGGGACAGATACGCAGTATTTT | CASSFPRDRGTDTQYF
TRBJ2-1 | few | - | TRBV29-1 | TGCAGCGTCCCCGGCTGGGCCAACAATGAGCAGTTCTTC | CSVPGWANNEQFF
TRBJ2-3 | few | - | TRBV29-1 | TGCAGCTCCTGGGTGGATACGCAGTATTTT | CSSWVDTQYF
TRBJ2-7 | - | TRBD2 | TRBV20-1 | TGCAGTGCTCTACGACTAGCGGGTGACCTACTGGAGCAGTACTTC | CSALRLAGDLLEQYF
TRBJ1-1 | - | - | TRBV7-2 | TGTGCCAGCAGCTTAATGTCGATTGAAGCTTTCTTT | CASSLMSIEAFF
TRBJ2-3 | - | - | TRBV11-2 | TGTGCCAGCAGCTTAGAGGGTCACGGCGGCTTGCTCACAGATACGCGGTATTTT | CASSLEGHGGLLTDTRYF
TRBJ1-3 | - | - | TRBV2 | TGTGCCAGCAGTGGACAGGCTCACCCTCCTGGAAACACCATATATTTT | CASSGQAHPPGNTIYF
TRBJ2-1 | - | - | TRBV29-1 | TGCAGCGTTGAAGCGGCAGACCTGTTTAGCGGTGGGGACCAGTTCTTC | CSVEAADLFSGGDQFF
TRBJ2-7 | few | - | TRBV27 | TGTGCCAGCAGTCAATATCCCGGGACGGCCTACGAGCAGTACTTC | CASSQYPGTAYEQYF
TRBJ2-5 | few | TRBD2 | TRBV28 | TGTGCCAGCAGGACTAGCGGGAGGATTCAGACCCAGTACTTC | CASRTSGRIQTQYF
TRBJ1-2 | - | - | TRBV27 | TGTGCCAGTACCTCCCTAAAGGAAGTTTGGGGGCCCCAAACCTCCAGCTATGGCTACACCTTC | CASTSLKEVWGPQTSSYGYTF
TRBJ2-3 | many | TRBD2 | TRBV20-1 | TGCAGTGCTGTAGCGGGGGGGCCTTCGAATACGCAGTATTTT | CSAVAGGPSNTQYF
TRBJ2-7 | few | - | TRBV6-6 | TGTGCCAGCAGTTACTCGAGAGGGGTGACCTTTCCCTACGAGCAGTACTTC | CASSYSRGVTFPYEQYF
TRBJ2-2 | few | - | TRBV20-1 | TGCAGTGCTAGTGAACATGGCCGTGCAACCGGGGAGCTGTTTTTT | CSASEHGRATGELFF
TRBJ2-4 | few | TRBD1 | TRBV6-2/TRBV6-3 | TGTGCCAGCAGTTATCAGGGGACAGGGAGAAACATTCAGTACTTC | CASSYQGTGRNIQYF
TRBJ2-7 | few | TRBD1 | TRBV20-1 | TGCAGTGCGATGGACCCGGGACAGGGAAGCGGCGAGCAGTACTTC | CSAMDPGQGSGEQYF
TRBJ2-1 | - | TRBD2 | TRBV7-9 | TGTGCCAGCAGCCCCTTAGCGGGAGCTGGGCCCGGGAATGAGCAGTTCTTC | CASSPLAGAGPGNEQFF
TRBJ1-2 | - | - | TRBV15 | TGTGCCACCAGCACCCCACCGGTCTATGGCTACACCTTC | CATSTPPVYGYTF
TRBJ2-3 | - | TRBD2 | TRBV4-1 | TGCGCCAGCAGACGCACTAGCGTCACAGATACGCAGTATTTT | CASRRTSVTDTQYF
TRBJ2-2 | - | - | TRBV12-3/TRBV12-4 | TGTGCCAGCAGGCCAAGACAGGGGGAGCTGTTTTTT | CASRPRQGELFF
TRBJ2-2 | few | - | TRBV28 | TGTGCCGTACGTGGGACCAACACCGGGGAGCTGTTTTTT | CAVRGTNTGELFF
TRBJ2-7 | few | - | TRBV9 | TGTGCCAGCAGCGTGGCAGGCTCCGAGCAGTACTTC | CASSVAGSEQYF
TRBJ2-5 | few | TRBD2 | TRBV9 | TGTGCCAGGGAGCGGGGGCAACAAGAGACCCAGTACTTC | CARERGQQETQYF
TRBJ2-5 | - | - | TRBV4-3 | TGCGCCAGCAGCCAAGATAGTCCCGGGGAGACCCAGTACTTC | CASSQDSPGETQYF
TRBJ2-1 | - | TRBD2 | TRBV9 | TGTGCCAGCAGCGTAGGAATAGCGGGGGGTTACAATGAGCAGTTCTTC | CASSVGIAGGYNEQFF
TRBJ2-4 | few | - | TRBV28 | TGTGCCAGCAGTTTATTACAGAAAAACATTCAGTACTTC | CASSLLQKNIQYF
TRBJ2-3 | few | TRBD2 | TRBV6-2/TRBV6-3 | TGTGCCAGCAGGAGCGGGACTAGCGGGGGAAACACAGATACGCAGTATTTT | CASRSGTSGGNTDTQYF
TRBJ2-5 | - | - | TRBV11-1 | TGTGCCAGCAGCTTAGTAGGGTGGCAAGAGACCCAGTACTTC | CASSLVGWQETQYF
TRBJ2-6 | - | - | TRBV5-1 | TGCGCCAGCAGCTTGGTGGGGCCACTGGGGGCTGGGGCCAACGTCCTGACTTTC | CASSLVGPLGAGANVLTF
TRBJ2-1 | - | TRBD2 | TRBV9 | TGTGCCAGCAGCGTAGCGTGGGGGGGGGACTACAATGAGCAGTTCTTC | CASSVAWGGDYNEQFF
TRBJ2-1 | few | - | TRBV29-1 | TGCAGCGTCGGACGGAGCTCCTACAATGAGCAGTTCTTC | CSVGRSSYNEQFF
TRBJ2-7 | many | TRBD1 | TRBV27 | TGTGCCAGCAGTTTAGCCGGGACAGGGGCCTACGAGCAGTACTTC | CASSLAGTGAYEQYF
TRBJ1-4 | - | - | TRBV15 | TGTGCCACCAGTCGTCCGGCCGAAAAACTGTTTTTT | CATSRPAEKLFF
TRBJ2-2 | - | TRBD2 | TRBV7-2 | TGTGCCAGCAGCTTCCTCCAAGCGGGAGCGAACACCGGGGAGCTGTTTTTT | CASSFLQAGANTGELFF
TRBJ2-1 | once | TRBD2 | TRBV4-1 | TGCGCCAGCAGCCTGAGGGGACTAGCGGGAGGGGTCGATGAGCAGTTCTTC | CASSLRGLAGGVDEQFF
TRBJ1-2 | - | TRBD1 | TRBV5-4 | TGTGCCGGCAGCTTGACAGGGGACTCCTATGGCTACACCTTC | CAGSLTGDSYGYTF
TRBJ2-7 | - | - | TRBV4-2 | TGTGCCAGCAGCCAAGGGGTCTACTCCTACGAGCAGTACTTC | CASSQGVYSYEQYF